This T cell receptor (beta chain) was identified during a study of T cell responses to AZD1222 COVID-19 vaccine listed by TCRdb under 2021. Turning to the overall study: TCR sequencing was performed for fewer than 250 trial participants, of whom 200 to 220 were given two doses of AZD1222 and around 25 were given two doses of MenACWY control vaccine. Trial participants were enrolled by age into subgroups of 18-55, 56-69 and 70-plus years, and around 150, 28 and 57 TCR-sequenced participants, respectively, were included in these subgroups. Paper-wide results and their limitations: CD4 TCRs associated with the vaccine covered the entire spike protein, and the dominant responses were in regions 160-218 and 743-854. Because no day 14 peak-response samples were available, repertoires were characterized only after the peak T cell response. After two AZD1222 doses, both the breadth and the depth of spike-specific TCRs were significantly higher than at day 0 and than in MenACWY recipients. Conclusions about previously exposed vaccinees are limited because only five or six AZD1222 recipients were SARS-CoV-2 seropositive at baseline. Most participants were white British and females outnumbered males, and the authors suggested that clonal diversity may have been underestimated. Reportedly, almost half of the unique spike-specific TCRs recognized epitopes lying outside the regions that are mutated in the B.1.351 and B.1.1.7 variants. The 56-69-year group was small, and its depth increase did not reach significance, likely because of low power.

The label giving this sample's time point can be read as: baseline before first vaccination. Reading the label with the study, this specimen's treatment or condition is: meningococcal conjugate vaccine given as trial control. Vaccinee samples came from UK trials COV001 and COV002, including a single-blind randomized controlled phase 2/3 trial of AZD1222 (ChAdOx1 nCoV-19) in healthy adults. For TCRbeta chain sequencing, PBMC samples from trial participants were taken at day 0 and at day 28 after the second dose. Notes on this clone: Its recognized antigen is unknown. No quality values exist for individual bases; no much larger clone is one base distant.

The CDR3 regions of human TCRbeta chains were subjected to immunosequencing. From the authors' description of their analysis: Repertoire TCRs were checked for matches against a reference library of SARS-CoV-2-specific TCRs that had been generated using the MIRA antigen-specificity platform. Breadth meant the fraction of unique TCRs that were SARS-CoV-2-associated, whereas depth meant the fraction of total T cells that were SARS-CoV-2-associated. Using the MIRA data, each spike-specific TCR was mapped to the spike region that the TCR reacts to and placed in a CD4 or CD8 class. Log10-transformed breadth and depth values were compared by one-way ANOVA with Sidak's multiple comparisons tests. TCRdb obtained this table from immuneACCESS and retained in-frame rearrangements with V and J assigned. These tables miss some clones; where compared with another copy, unresolved V genes account for less than half of the shortfall, and the remainder is unexplained. V, J and clone size are taken as reported in that table, and D and trimming were inferred from the DNA itself. The table for this sample lists 150,000 or so clones; approximately 95% of them were counted only once. The top ten hold over 0.85% of the sample.

Per the germline V gene, SGHDT is the CDR1 and YYEEEE is the CDR2. From V the trimming removes 7 bases and from J it removes 4 bases, while the gene matches leave 10 bases of the junction unaccounted for. The CDR3 spans 14 residues, from the cysteine through the phenylalanine. Solely the CDR3 DNA is kept, with 42 bases framed from the first base. This receptor was obtained from an adult in good health. Here the chain combines TRBV5-6 and TRBJ1-1; 7 middle bases align to TRBD1. The sequenced sample was peripheral blood, obtained on day 0 of MenACWY control vaccination. The DNA reads as follows: TGTGCCAGCCGTTTAGAGACAGGGCGCACTGAAGCTTTCTTT. The encoded protein is CASRLETGRTEAFF.